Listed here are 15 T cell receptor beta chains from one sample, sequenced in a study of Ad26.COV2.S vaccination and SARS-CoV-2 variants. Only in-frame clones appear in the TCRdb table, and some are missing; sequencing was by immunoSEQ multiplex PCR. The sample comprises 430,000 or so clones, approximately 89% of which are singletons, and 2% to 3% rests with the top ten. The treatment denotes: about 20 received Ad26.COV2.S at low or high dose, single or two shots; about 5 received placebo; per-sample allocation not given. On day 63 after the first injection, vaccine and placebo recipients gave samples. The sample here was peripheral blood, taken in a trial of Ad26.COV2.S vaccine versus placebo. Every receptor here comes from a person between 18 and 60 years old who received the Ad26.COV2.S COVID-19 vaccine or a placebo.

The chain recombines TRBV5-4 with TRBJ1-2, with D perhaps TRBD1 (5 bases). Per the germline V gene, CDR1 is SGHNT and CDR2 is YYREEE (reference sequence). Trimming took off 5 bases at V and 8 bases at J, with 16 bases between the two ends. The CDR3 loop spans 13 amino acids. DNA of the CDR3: TGTGCCAGCAGTTTTTGGGGGTTGGGGGGCTACACCTTC. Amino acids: CASSFWGLGGYTF.

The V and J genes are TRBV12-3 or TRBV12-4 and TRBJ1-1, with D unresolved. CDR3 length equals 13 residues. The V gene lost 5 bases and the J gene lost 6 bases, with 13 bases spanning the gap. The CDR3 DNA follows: TGTGCCAGCAGTAGAGGGCTAGGGTCTGAAGCTTTCTTT. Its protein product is CASSRGLGSEAFF.

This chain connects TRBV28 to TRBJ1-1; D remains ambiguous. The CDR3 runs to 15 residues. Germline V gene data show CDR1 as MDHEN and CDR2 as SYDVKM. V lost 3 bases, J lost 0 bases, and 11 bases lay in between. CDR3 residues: CASSLGGIMNTEAFF. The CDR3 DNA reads TGTGCCAGCAGTTTGGGAGGTATCATGAACACTGAAGCTTTCTTT.

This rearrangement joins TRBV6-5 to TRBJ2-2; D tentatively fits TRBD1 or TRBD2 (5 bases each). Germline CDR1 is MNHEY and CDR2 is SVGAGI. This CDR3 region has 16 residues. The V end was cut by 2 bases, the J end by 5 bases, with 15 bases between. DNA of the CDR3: TGTGCCAGCAGTTACAGGCCGGGACGAGAGACCGGGGAGCTGTTTTTT. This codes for CASSYRPGRETGELFF.

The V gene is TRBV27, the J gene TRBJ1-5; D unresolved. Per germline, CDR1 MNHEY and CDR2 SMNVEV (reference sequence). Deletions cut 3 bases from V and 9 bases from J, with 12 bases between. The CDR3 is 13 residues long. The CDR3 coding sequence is TGTGCCAGCAGTTTCCGTACCTATCGGCCCCAGCATTTT. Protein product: CASSFRTYRPQHF.

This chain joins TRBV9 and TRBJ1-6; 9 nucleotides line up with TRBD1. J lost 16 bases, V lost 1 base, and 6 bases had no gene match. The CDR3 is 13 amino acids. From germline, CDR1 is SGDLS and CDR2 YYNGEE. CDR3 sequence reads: CASSVLTGGGLHF. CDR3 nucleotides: TGTGCCAGCAGCGTATTAACAGGGGGCGGACTCCACTTT.

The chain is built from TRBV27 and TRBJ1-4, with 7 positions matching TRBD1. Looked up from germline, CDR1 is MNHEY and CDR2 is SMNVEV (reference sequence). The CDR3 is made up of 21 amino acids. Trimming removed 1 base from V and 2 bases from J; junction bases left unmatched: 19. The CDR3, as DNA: TGTGCCAGCAGTTTATACCCCCCCCCGGCAGGGGGTGGTAGTACTAATGAAAAACTGTTTTTT. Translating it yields CASSLYPPPAGGGSTNEKLFF.

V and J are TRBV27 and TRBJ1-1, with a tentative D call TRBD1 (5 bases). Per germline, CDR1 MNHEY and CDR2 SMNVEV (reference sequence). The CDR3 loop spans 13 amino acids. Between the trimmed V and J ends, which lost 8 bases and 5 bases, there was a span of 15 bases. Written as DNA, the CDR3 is TGTGCCAGCTTTCGGGTGGGGCTGACTGAAGCTTTCTTT. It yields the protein CASFRVGLTEAFF.

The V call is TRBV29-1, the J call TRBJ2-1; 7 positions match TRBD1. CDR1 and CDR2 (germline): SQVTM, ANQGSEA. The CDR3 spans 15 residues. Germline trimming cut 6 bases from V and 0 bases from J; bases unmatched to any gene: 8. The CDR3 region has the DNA TGCAGCGTGACTCCTCCAGGGGGCTCCTACAATGAGCAGTTCTTC. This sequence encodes CSVTPPGGSYNEQFF.

Here the CDR3 DNA reads TGTGCCAGCTCACCTCAACAGGGACCAGATGAAAAACTGTTTTTT. Translation gives CASSPQQGPDEKLFF. The rearrangement joins TRBV18 to TRBJ1-4; possibly TRBD1 for D (6 bases). Germline V CDR1 and CDR2: KGHSH, LQKENI. The CDR3 extends over 15 amino acids. V was shortened by 3 bases and J by 6 bases, with 14 bases between the two germline ends.

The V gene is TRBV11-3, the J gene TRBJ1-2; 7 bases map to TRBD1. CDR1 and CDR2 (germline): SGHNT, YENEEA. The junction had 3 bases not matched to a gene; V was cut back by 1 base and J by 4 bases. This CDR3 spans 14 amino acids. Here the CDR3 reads CASSLGQGGYGYTF. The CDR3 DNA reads TGTGCCAGCAGCTTAGGACAGGGTGGCTATGGCTACACCTTC.

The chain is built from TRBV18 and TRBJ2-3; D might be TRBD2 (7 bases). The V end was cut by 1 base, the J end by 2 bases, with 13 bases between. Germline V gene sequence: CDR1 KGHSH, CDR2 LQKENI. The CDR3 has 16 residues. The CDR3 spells CASSPLGGGLTDTQYF. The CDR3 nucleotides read TGTGCCAGCTCACCACTAGGCGGGGGCCTCACAGATACGCAGTATTTT. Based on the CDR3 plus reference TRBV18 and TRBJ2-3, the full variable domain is NAGVMQNPRHLVRRRGQEARLRCSPMKGHSHVYWYRQLPEEGLKFMVYLQKENIIDESGMPKERFSAEFPKEGPSILRIQQVVRGDSAAYFCASSPLGGGLTDTQYFGPGTRLTVL.

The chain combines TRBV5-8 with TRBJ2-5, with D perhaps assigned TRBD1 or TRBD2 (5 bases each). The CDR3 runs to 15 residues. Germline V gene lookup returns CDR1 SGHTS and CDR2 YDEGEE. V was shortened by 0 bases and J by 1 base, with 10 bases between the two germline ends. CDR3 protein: CASSLAGGPQETQYF. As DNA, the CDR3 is TGTGCCAGCAGCTTGGCTGGGGGACCCCAAGAGACCCAGTACTTC. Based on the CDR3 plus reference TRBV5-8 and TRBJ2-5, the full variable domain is EAGVTQSPTHLIKTRGQQATLRCSPISGHTSVYWYQQALGLGLQFLLWYDEGEERNRGNFPPRFSGRQFPNYSSELNVNALELEDSALYLCASSLAGGPQETQYFGPGTRLLVL.

The CDR3 spells CASSLLSGRAYNEQFF. The CDR3 nucleotides are TGTGCCAGCAGCTTGTTAAGCGGGAGGGCCTACAATGAGCAGTTCTTC. The rearrangement links TRBV5-6 to TRBJ2-1; TRBD2 aligns across 10 bases. The junction had 3 bases not matched to a gene; V was cut back by 1 base and J by 2 bases. The CDR3 runs to 16 residues. CDR1 SGHDT and CDR2 YYEEEE come from the germline V gene.

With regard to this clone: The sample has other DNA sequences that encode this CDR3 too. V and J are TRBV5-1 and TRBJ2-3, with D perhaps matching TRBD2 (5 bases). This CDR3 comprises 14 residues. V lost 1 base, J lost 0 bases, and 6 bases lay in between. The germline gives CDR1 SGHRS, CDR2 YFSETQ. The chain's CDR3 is CASSLRGSTDTQYF. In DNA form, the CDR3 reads TGCGCCAGCAGCTTGCGCGGGAGCACAGATACGCAGTATTTT.